Described below is a single T cell receptor (beta chain) sequence and its context. Trimming cost V 2 bases and J 1 base, with 11 bases left between them. The length of the CDR3 is 15 residues. Germline CDR1 is MDHEN and CDR2 is SYDVKM. These data are taken from a study of blood T cell repertoires in COVID-19. Across the whole study: T cells, B-cell-depleted T cells, or PBMCs provided the cDNA or gDNA that served as material.

Per the authors' pipeline: Amplification of reference gene primers was used by the study to estimate nucleated cell counts. Assay used: immunoSEQ multiplex PCR; TCRdb lists only in-frame clones, some missing. That table furnishes V, J and clone size, whereas the DNA furnished D and trimming. Here the sample spans fewer than 200,000 clones, roughly 91% being singletons. Patients at the Seattle site were enrolled during active infection and followed longitudinally. J is TRBJ1-1 and V is TRBV28, with D hard to call. Sequenced input: peripheral blood. The TCR sequence derives from a man between 18 and 35 years old with COVID-19, enrolled during active disease. This CDR3 reads CASSLRERSNTEAFF. CDR3 nucleotide sequence: TGTGCCAGCAGTTTAAGAGAGAGGTCGAACACTGAAGCTTTCTTT.